This TCR beta chain was captured by sequencing in a study of blood T cells in healthy people across ages. Study-wide points: Comparison with aged donors showed that long-lived donors had more naive CD4+ cells and higher diversity. The study could not conclusively compare naive and antigen-experienced cells, given its unsorted PBMCs.

Through a sample-barcoded 5' primer and a J-beta primer mix, a second PCR was run for roughly 6 to 12 cycles. Via MiXCR, TCRdb re-called the 5' RACE reads, giving one row per CDR3 protein. The data contain roughly 500,000 distinct CDR3 sequences, 25% to 30% of them singletons. CDR1 is SGHRS, CDR2 YFSETQ, per germline. CDR3 length: 16 amino acids. V gave up 4 bases and J gave up 2 bases, with 15 bases separating them. As to this clonotype: Its antigen is unknown.

This chain links TRBV5-1 with TRBJ2-2; D not certain. The sample comprised blood. The sequence was obtained from a woman aged 70-85 years in good health. The CDR3 region has the DNA TGCGCCAGCAGCCCACAAGTCCCGAGAAACACCGGGGAGCTGTTTTTT. It translates to CASSPQVPRNTGELFF.